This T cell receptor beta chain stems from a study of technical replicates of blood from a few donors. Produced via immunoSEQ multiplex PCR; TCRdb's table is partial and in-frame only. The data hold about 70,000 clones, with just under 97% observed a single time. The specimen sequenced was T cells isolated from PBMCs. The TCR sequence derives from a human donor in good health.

The CDR3 loop reads CASSEWTVLSEQYF. The CDR3 coding sequence is TGTGCCAGCAGTGAATGGACAGTTCTTAGCGAGCAGTACTTC. The chain carries TRBV2 and TRBJ2-7, with a tentative D call TRBD1 (6 bases). Trimming cost V 2 bases and J 6 bases, with 14 bases left between them. This CDR3 is 14 amino acids long. From germline, CDR1 is SNHLY and CDR2 FYNNEI.